The next 32 T cell receptor beta chains were all read from a single sample in a study of early T cells in non-severe SARS-CoV-2 infection. TCRdb analysed the 5' RACE reads with MiXCR anew, one entry per CDR3 protein. This sample has 70,000 to 85,000 distinct CDR3 sequences, with 9.5% to 13% found just once. The sample consisted of whole blood. These receptors all come from an adult who was a healthcare worker with PCR-confirmed SARS-CoV-2 infection or an uninfected control (not recorded which).

This clonotype was seen ten or more times. The chain is built from TRBV12-3 or TRBV12-4 and TRBJ2-3; a weak D match, TRBD2 (6 bases). The CDR3 consists of 14 residues. The V end lost 9 bases, the J end lost 1 base, and 14 bases lay between the germline ends. CDR3 in amino acids: CASRLALGTDTQYF. CDR3 DNA sequence: TGTGCCAGTCGGCTAGCGCTCGGCACAGATACGCAGTATTTT.

The rearrangement uses TRBV6-1 and TRBJ2-7; perhaps D is TRBD1 or TRBD2 (5 bases each). The CDR3 totals 14 residues. Germline V gives CDR1 MNHNS, CDR2 SASEGT. The V end was cut by 8 bases, the J end by 4 bases, with 18 bases between. This CDR3 reads CASQRGDRYYEQYF. The CDR3 DNA sequence: TGTGCCAGCCAAAGGGGAGATCGATATTACGAGCAGTACTTC.

This clonotype appeared a single time. Written as DNA, the CDR3 is TGTGCCAGCAACTGGGACAGGGAAACCTACGAGCAGTACTTC. It yields the protein CASNWDRETYEQYF. The V gene is TRBV28, the J gene TRBJ2-7; 9 bases are shared with TRBD1. The CDR3 length is 14 residues. Germline V gene data show CDR1 as MDHEN and CDR2 as SYDVKM. Unmatched junction bases numbered 6, after V lost 7 bases and J lost 2 bases.

This clonotype was picked up a small number of times. V usage is TRBV28 and J usage is TRBJ2-7, with no clear D. Germline V CDR1 and CDR2: MDHEN, SYDVKM. V lost 4 bases, J lost 5 bases, and 3 bases lay in between. The CDR3 has 10 residues. CDR3 bases: TGTGCCAGCAGTTACAACGAGCAGTACTTC. Residues: CASSYNEQYF.

This clonotype has only a few counts. This rearrangement joins TRBV7-9 to TRBJ2-7; D might be TRBD1 (6 bases). The germline CDR1 and CDR2 sequences are SEHNR and FQNEAQ (reference sequence). This CDR3 is 14 amino acids long. Trimming pared 5 bases from V and 1 base from J, leaving 12 bases between. CDR3 amino acids: CASSAGQKSYEQYF. In DNA form, the CDR3 reads TGTGCCAGCAGCGCCGGACAGAAGTCCTACGAGCAGTACTTC.

This clonotype was picked up many times. The chain has TRBV5-1 and TRBJ1-1; no firm D call. CDR1 and CDR2 from the germline V gene are SGHRS and YFSETQ. V shed 0 bases and J shed 0 bases, with 18 bases lying between them. The CDR3 loop spans 18 amino acids. DNA of the CDR3: TGCGCCAGCAGCTTGGTTCCAGGTGCGTTTCGGATGAACACTGAAGCTTTCTTT. This codes for CASSLVPGAFRMNTEAFF.

At least ten counts were recorded for this clonotype. The chain joins TRBV29-1 to TRBJ2-1; TRBD1 matches at 7 bases. V lost 8 bases, J lost 0 bases, and 7 bases stayed unmatched. This CDR3 comprises 14 residues. CDR1 is SQVTM, CDR2 ANQGSEA, per germline. CDR3 sequence reads: CSSTGTVSYNEQFF. CDR3 bases: TGCAGCTCAACCGGGACAGTCTCCTACAATGAGCAGTTCTTC.

In this sample, this clonotype turned up a few times. The rearrangement links TRBV10-2 to TRBJ1-2; 9 positions match TRBD1. The V gene's germline CDR1 is WSHSY and CDR2 SAAADI. Trimming at V came to 6 bases and at J to 8 bases, leaving 7 bases not matched to a gene. This CDR3 has 13 amino acids. CDR3 nucleotides: TGCGCCAGCAGCTTCCGGACAGGGGAAGGCTACACCTTC. Translation: CASSFRTGEGYTF.

V is TRBV7-8 and J is TRBJ2-1; D is unresolved. Germline V gives CDR1 SGHVS, CDR2 FQNEAQ. The CDR3 has 14 residues. Trimming shortened V by 5 bases and J by 7 bases, and 15 bases separated the two germline ends. CDR3 protein: CASSPPFRRNEQFF. Written as DNA, the CDR3 is TGTGCCAGCAGCCCTCCGTTCCGGCGGAATGAGCAGTTCTTC.

This clonotype was counted a few times. This chain connects TRBV20-1 to TRBJ1-4; TRBD1 is a possible D gene (6 bases). This CDR3 spans 14 amino acids. The V gene's germline CDR1 is DFQATT and CDR2 SNEGSKA (reference sequence). V gave up 2 bases and J gave up 7 bases, with 14 bases separating them. CDR3 DNA sequence: TGCAGTGCTAGATCCCCCGGACAGATTGAAAAACTGTTTTTT. Translation gives CSARSPGQIEKLFF.

This sequence joins TRBV6-1 and TRBJ2-5, with D maybe TRBD2 (7 bases). Germline-derived CDR1 and CDR2 are MNHNS and SASEGT. The CDR3 has 16 amino acids. Trimming cost V 3 bases and J 3 bases, with 17 bases left between them. The CDR3 loop is CASSDWGGLLEETQYF. DNA of the CDR3: TGTGCCAGCAGTGATTGGGGGGGGCTGTTAGAAGAGACCCAGTACTTC.

A few counts support this clonotype. V gene TRBV9 combines with J gene TRBJ1-1; D might be TRBD1 (6 bases). V was cut by 0 bases and J by 4 bases, with 16 bases left in between. Germline loops: CDR1 SGDLS, CDR2 YYNGEE. The CDR3 contains 16 residues. CDR3 in DNA: TGTGCCAGCAGCGTAGATCCCTGGACAGAGTTCACTGAAGCTTTCTTT. Protein: CASSVDPWTEFTEAFF.

This clonotype was found many times. This chain connects TRBV5-1 to TRBJ1-1, with D uncertain. V was pared by 1 base and J by 0 bases, with 4 bases between. The CDR3 runs 13 residues. Germline CDR1 and CDR2: SGHRS and YFSETQ. CDR3 protein: CASSLTLNTEAFF. The CDR3 DNA is TGCGCCAGCAGCTTGACATTGAACACTGAAGCTTTCTTT.

As to this clonotype: This may be a read error: a much more frequent sequence differs by one nucleotide. The J gene is TRBJ1-4, the V gene TRBV5-1; 9 bases agree with TRBD1. This CDR3 has 15 residues. The V gene's germline CDR1 is SGHRS and CDR2 YFSETQ. V lost 1 base and J lost 5; bases outside the gene matches: 3. The CDR3, as DNA: TGCGCCAGCAGCTTGACCGGGACAGGGAATGAAAAACTGTTTTTT. This translates into CASSLTGTGNEKLFF.

This clonotype appeared a few times. The chain has TRBV27 and TRBJ2-7; D unresolved. Germline V gives CDR1 MNHEY, CDR2 SMNVEV (reference sequence). The V and J ends lost 5 bases and 6 bases respectively, with 14 bases between them. This CDR3 region has 13 residues. The CDR3 nucleotides read TGTGCCAGCAGTCCCGTGCCCTCCCCCGAGCAGTACTTC. It specifies CASSPVPSPEQYF.

Ten or more counts support this clonotype. The chain couples TRBV7-3 to TRBJ1-1, with D perhaps matching TRBD1 (5 bases). V was shortened by 5 bases and J by 3 bases, with 13 bases between the two germline ends. This CDR3 contains 14 residues. Germline CDR1 SGHTA, CDR2 FQGTGA. CDR3 residues: CASSMGLLHTEAFF. CDR3 nucleotide sequence: TGTGCCAGCAGCATGGGACTCCTCCACACTGAAGCTTTCTTT.

This clonotype was seen many times. This chain uses TRBV7-6 with TRBJ2-1; tentatively, D is TRBD1 or TRBD2 (5 bases each). V lost 1 base to trimming and J lost 2 bases, with 12 bases between them. CDR1 is SGHVS and CDR2 is FNYEAQ in the germline V gene. The CDR3 totals 16 residues. The CDR3 loop reads CASSLDGDGPYNEQFF. CDR3 nucleotide sequence: TGTGCCAGCAGCTTAGATGGGGACGGACCCTACAATGAGCAGTTCTTC.

This clonotype was seen many times. This chain connects TRBV30 to TRBJ2-1; 7 bases match TRBD2. V lost 4 bases, J lost 3 bases, and 3 bases stayed unmatched. Germline CDR1 and CDR2: GTSNPN and SVGIG (reference sequence). This CDR3 comprises 13 residues. CDR3 loop: CAWTSGFYNEQFF. The CDR3 DNA sequence: TGTGCCTGGACTAGCGGATTCTACAATGAGCAGTTCTTC.

This clonotype was observed a handful of times. The chain links TRBV7-9 to TRBJ1-5; D possibly corresponds to TRBD1 (6 bases). Germline V gene lookup returns CDR1 SEHNR and CDR2 FQNEAQ (reference sequence). The germline V and J ends were trimmed by 1 base and 3 bases, with 7 bases remaining between them. This CDR3 contains 14 residues. Written as DNA, the CDR3 is TGTGCCAGCAGCTTAGGGGGGCTCAATCAGCCCCAGCATTTT. Protein: CASSLGGLNQPQHF.

This clonotype was picked up many times. This chain connects TRBV12-3 or TRBV12-4 to TRBJ2-7; D call uncertain. The CDR3 runs to 12 residues. V lost 4 bases and J lost 5, with 9 bases in between. CDR3 protein: CASSSRAHEQYF. The CDR3 DNA is TGTGCCAGCAGTTCTCGGGCCCACGAGCAGTACTTC.

This rearrangement joins TRBV19 to TRBJ2-1, with D perhaps matching TRBD1 or TRBD2 (5 bases each). This CDR3 is built from 16 residues. Germline CDR1 reads LNHDA; CDR2 reads SQIVND (reference sequence). Trimming took off 7 bases at V and 2 bases at J, with 18 bases between the two ends. CDR3 sequence reads: CASTSLEVGAYNEQFF. CDR3 in DNA: TGTGCCAGTACCAGTCTGGAGGTGGGGGCCTACAATGAGCAGTTCTTC.

The CDR3 spells CASSLGPGRVNSPLHF. DNA of the CDR3: TGCGCCAGCAGCTTGGGTCCGGGGCGCGTAAATTCACCCCTCCACTTT. The gene calls are TRBV5-1 and TRBJ1-6; perhaps TRBD1 as D (5 bases). Germline CDR1 and CDR2: SGHRS and YFSETQ. The V and J ends lost 0 bases and 7 bases respectively, with 14 bases between them. The CDR3 has 16 residues.

The chain combines TRBV24-1 with TRBJ1-5; 7 nucleotides match TRBD1. The J segment lost 7 bases and the V segment lost 3 bases, leaving 11 bases of the junction unmatched. The CDR3 length is 16 residues. Germline lookup yields CDR1 KGHDR and CDR2 SFDVKD. The CDR3 spells CATSDHRTGSFQPQHF. As DNA, the CDR3 is TGTGCCACCAGTGATCACAGGACAGGATCATTCCAGCCCCAGCATTTT.

This clonotype has at least ten counts. This chain connects TRBV9 to TRBJ2-7; perhaps D is TRBD1 or TRBD2 (5 bases each). Germline V CDR1 and CDR2: SGDLS, YYNGEE. There are 15 residues in the CDR3. With 0 bases removed from V and 0 bases from J, the gap between germline ends came to 10 bases. CDR3 coding DNA: TGTGCCAGCAGCGTAGGAGGGGCGAGCTCCTACGAGCAGTACTTC. Translating gives CASSVGGASSYEQYF.

At least ten counts were recorded for this clonotype. The rearrangement uses TRBV28 and TRBJ1-5; 7 nucleotides agree with TRBD1. Germline CDR1 is MDHEN and CDR2 is SYDVKM. The CDR3 has 15 amino acids. Trimming took 3 bases from V and 6 from J; bases not matched to a gene: 8. CDR3 coding DNA: TGTGCCAGCAGTTTTAGCGGGACAGTCTCTCAGCCCCAGCATTTT. Protein sequence: CASSFSGTVSQPQHF.

The chain uses TRBV5-1 and TRBJ1-6; no reliable D call. CDR1 SGHRS and CDR2 YFSETQ come from the germline V gene. Trimming removed 0 bases at V and 0 bases at J, with 10 bases between. The CDR3 consists of 17 residues. The CDR3 spells CASSLGGRSSYNSPLHF. The CDR3 DNA reads as TGCGCCAGCAGCTTGGGTGGCAGGAGCTCCTATAATTCACCCCTCCACTTT.

This clonotype has only a few counts. V usage is TRBV12-3 or TRBV12-4 and J usage is TRBJ1-6; 8 nucleotides line up with TRBD1. The CDR3 runs to 14 residues. V lost 6 bases, J lost 10 bases, and 8 bases stayed unmatched. The DNA of the CDR3 is TGTGCCAGCAGACCGACAGGGGAGGGATCACCCCTCCACTTT. It codes for CASRPTGEGSPLHF.

The chain recombines TRBV3-1 with TRBJ2-7; 8 nucleotides agree with TRBD1. The CDR3 has 14 amino acids. Germline-derived CDR1 and CDR2 are LGHDT and YNNKEL (reference sequence). V was pared by 0 bases and J by 7 bases, with 5 bases of the junction left unmatched. The CDR3 spells CASSQDGGQEEQYF. The CDR3 DNA reads as TGTGCCAGCAGCCAAGATGGGGGACAGGAGGAGCAGTACTTC.

This clonotype was detected ten times or more. This chain connects TRBV7-3 to TRBJ2-1, with 7 nucleotides matching TRBD2. CDR1 is SGHTA, CDR2 FQGTGA, per germline. Losses at the gene ends were 2 bases for V and 0 bases for J; bases not matched to a gene: 7. This CDR3 region has 17 residues. In DNA form, the CDR3 reads TGTGCCAGCAGCTTAGGGCCGGGCGGGAGCTCCTACAATGAGCAGTTCTTC. Translating gives CASSLGPGGSSYNEQFF.

At least ten counts were recorded for this clonotype. The V gene is TRBV3-1, the J gene TRBJ1-1, with D unclear. CDR1 is LGHDT and CDR2 is YNNKEL in the germline V gene (reference sequence). This CDR3 is built from 11 residues. Trimming stripped 5 bases from V and 10 bases from J, with 11 bases between. Here the CDR3 reads CASSSGLGAFF. The CDR3 region has the DNA TGTGCCAGCAGCTCTGGGTTGGGAGCTTTCTTT.

The V gene is TRBV28, the J gene TRBJ2-2; weak D call: TRBD1 (5 bases). The CDR3 contains 13 residues. Deletions cut 2 bases from V and 7 bases from J, with 8 bases between. Germline assignment: CDR1 MDHEN and CDR2 SYDVKM. The CDR3 bases are TGTGCCAGCAGTTTAATAGGGGACGGGGAGCTGTTTTTT. It translates to CASSLIGDGELFF.

The chain links TRBV10-2 to TRBJ2-3; D remains unclear. The CDR3 is 12 residues long. Germline V gene data show CDR1 as WSHSY and CDR2 as SAAADI. The V end was cut by 4 bases, the J end by 5 bases, with 7 bases between. CDR3 sequence: CASSATRDTQYF. The DNA for the CDR3 is TGCGCCAGCAGTGCTACGCGAGATACGCAGTATTTT.